The 13 T cell receptor beta chains reported below all come from one sample, sequenced in a study of T cell responses to AZD1222 COVID-19 vaccine. Sequencing used immunoSEQ multiplex PCR; TCRdb keeps in-frame clones, though not all of them. The sample shows about 110,000 clones, over 75% of them seen only once. This material consisted of peripheral blood, taken on day 0 of AZD1222 vaccination. Every receptor here comes from an adult in good health.

This chain links TRBV3-1 (or the pseudogene TRBV3-2) with TRBJ2-5; possibly TRBD1 for D (5 bases). CDR3 size: 13 residues. V was cut by 3 bases and J by 5 bases, with 10 bases left in between. Germline CDR1 is LGHDT and CDR2 is YNNKEL (reference sequence). The CDR3 sequence: CASSHRVRETQYF. CDR3 sequence (DNA): TGTGCCAGCAGCCACAGGGTCAGGGAGACCCAGTACTTC.

The J gene is TRBJ1-6, the V gene TRBV7-2; D ambiguous. Germline CDR1 SGHTA, CDR2 FQGNSA. The length of the CDR3 is 14 residues. Trimming took off 3 bases at V and 2 bases at J, with 5 bases between the two ends. The CDR3 is CASSFDPYNSPLHF. CDR3 bases: TGTGCCAGCAGCTTCGACCCCTATAATTCACCCCTCCACTTT.

The chain links TRBV12-1 to TRBJ1-4; the table assigns TRBD1, which was not confirmed against the DNA. TRBV12-1 is a recognized pseudogene. This CDR3 contains 14 residues. CDR3 residues: CASSPRQGSEKLFF. In DNA form, the CDR3 reads TGTGCCAGCAGCCCCCGACAGGGAAGCGAAAAACTGTTTTTT.

A single count supports this clone. Other nucleotide sequences in the sample specify the same CDR3. V gene TRBV6-2 or TRBV6-3 combines with J gene TRBJ1-1; D not resolved. CDR1 MNHEY and CDR2 SVGEGT come from the germline V gene. V shed 6 bases and J shed 8 bases, with 19 bases lying between them. This CDR3 has 14 residues. The CDR3 is CASSKHEGVTEAFF. Written as DNA, the CDR3 is TGTGCCAGCAGCAAGCACGAGGGTGTCACCGAAGCTTTCTTT.

Only a few counts were recorded for this clone. This rearrangement joins TRBV2 to TRBJ1-5, with 8 bases that match TRBD1. Germline CDR1 SNHLY, CDR2 FYNNEI. The ends lost 5 bases at V and 5 bases at J; junction bases unmatched: 5. This CDR3 has 14 residues. The DNA of the CDR3 is TGTGCCAGCAGTTGGACAGGGAACGATCAGCCCCAGCATTTT. Its protein is CASSWTGNDQPQHF.

The chain uses TRBV28 and TRBJ1-2; the D gene is possibly TRBD1 (6 bases). Germline V gene data show CDR1 as MDHEN and CDR2 as SYDVKM. V shed 2 bases and J shed 3 bases, with 16 bases lying between them. The CDR3 loop spans 16 amino acids. In DNA form, the CDR3 reads TGTGCCAGCAGTTTAGCGGCGGCAGGGGAGGACTATGGCTACACCTTC. This encodes CASSLAAAGEDYGYTF.

The chain carries TRBV3-1 (or the pseudogene TRBV3-2) and TRBJ1-5; D gene uncertain. V gave up 2 bases and J gave up 0 bases, with 8 bases separating them. CDR1 is LGHDT, CDR2 YNNKEL, per germline (reference sequence). There are 15 residues in the CDR3. CDR3 coding DNA: TGTGCCAGCAGCCAAAGCCCGGGTAGCAATCAGCCCCAGCATTTT. Amino acid sequence: CASSQSPGSNQPQHF.

The chain couples TRBV18 to TRBJ1-1; D not certain. The CDR3 is 14 amino acids. Germline V CDR1 and CDR2: KGHSH, LQKENI. The V and J ends lost 1 base and 6 bases respectively, with 12 bases between them. Here the CDR3 reads CASSPLPGWAEAFF. CDR3 DNA: TGTGCCAGCTCACCACTTCCGGGTTGGGCTGAAGCTTTCTTT. Filled out from reference TRBV18 and TRBJ1-1, the complete variable domain reads NAGVMQNPRHLVRRRGQEARLRCSPMKGHSHVYWYRQLPEEGLKFMVYLQKENIIDESGMPKERFSAEFPKEGPSILRIQQVVRGDSAAYFCASSPLPGWAEAFFGQGTRLTVV.

This rearrangement joins TRBV19 to TRBJ2-3; D might be TRBD1 or TRBD2, each matching 5 bases. Germline-derived CDR1 and CDR2 are LNHDA and SQIVND (reference sequence). V dropped 5 bases and J dropped 4 bases, with 16 bases sitting between them. The CDR3 is made up of 15 amino acids. In DNA, the CDR3 is TGTGCCAGTAGTTCCCGAGGGGCCGGGGCAGATACGCAGTATTTT. It encodes CASSSRGAGADTQYF. The full variable domain, rest sourced from reference TRBV19 and TRBJ2-3, is DGGITQSPKYLFRKEGQNVTLSCEQNLNHDAMYWYRQDPGQGLRLIYYSQIVNDFQKGDIAEGYSVSREKKESFPLTVTSAQKNPTAFYLCASSSRGAGADTQYFGPGTRLTVL.

This chain uses TRBV28 with TRBJ2-4; TRBD2 is a possible D gene (6 bases). The CDR3 extends over 16 amino acids. The germline gives CDR1 MDHEN, CDR2 SYDVKM. The V and J ends lost 3 bases and 7 bases respectively, with 19 bases between them. The CDR3 bases are TGTGCCAGCAGTTTGGAGGGCGGGGAATTGAAGAACATTCAGTACTTC. It codes for CASSLEGGELKNIQYF.

V gene TRBV28 combines with J gene TRBJ2-1, with 7 bases identical to TRBD2. V gave up 5 bases and J gave up 4 bases; unmatched junction bases: 11. The germline V gene encodes CDR1 MDHEN and CDR2 SYDVKM. This CDR3 has 16 residues. DNA for the CDR3: TGTGCCAGCAGTCCCCACGGAGCGGGGCAGTACAATGAGCAGTTCTTC. Translation gives CASSPHGAGQYNEQFF.

The rearrangement uses TRBV6-5 and TRBJ2-7; D is perhaps TRBD1 or TRBD2 (5 bases each). Germline assignment: CDR1 MNHEY and CDR2 SVGAGI. Trimming left V 6 bases short and J 2 bases short, with 11 bases between. CDR3 length: 13 amino acids. CDR3 in DNA: TGTGCCAGCAGGCCGGGACCCACCTACGAGCAGTACTTC. It translates to CASRPGPTYEQYF.

Here the CDR3 DNA reads TGTGCCAGCAGCCCTAGCGGGGGCTCTAACACCGGGGAGCTGTTTTTT. This gives the protein CASSPSGGSNTGELFF. The chain combines TRBV7-2 with TRBJ2-2, with TRBD2 matching over 10 bases. This CDR3 contains 16 residues. From germline, CDR1 is SGHTA and CDR2 FQGNSA. V was pared by 5 bases and J by 2 bases, with 5 bases of the junction left unmatched.